Sequencing of this TCR beta chain was carried out in a study of shared clonotypes between healthy human individuals. There are 15 residues in the CDR3. Germline V CDR1 and CDR2: SGHRS, YFSETQ. Trimming shortened V by 0 bases and J by 5 bases, and 13 bases separated the two germline ends. How the authors handled the data: As immunoSEQ supplied junction-only sequences (without quality scores), filtering differed. Data came from immunoSEQ multiplex PCR; TCRdb stores just in-frame clones and leaves some out. Clone size and V and J calls were adopted from that table, with D and trimming inferred from the DNA. The sample includes under 1,100,000 clones, around 82% seen only once; the top ten take around 0.6%.

Sequenced input: memory CD4+ T cells from PBMCs. Noted subset: CD45RA-negative fraction. This TCR came from a man in his late teens or twenties in good health. Some clones in this sample may be carry-over from other donors' samples. J is TRBJ2-3 and V is TRBV5-1, with D perhaps TRBD2 (6 bases). The CDR3 reads CASSLANPGVDTQYF. DNA of the CDR3: TGCGCCAGCAGCTTGGCCAATCCGGGAGTAGATACGCAGTATTTT. The variable domain in full, completed from reference TRBV5-1 and TRBJ2-3, reads KAGVTQTPRYLIKTRGQQVTLSCSPISGHRSVSWYQQTPGQGLQFLFEYFSETQRNKGNFPGRFSGRQFSNSRSEMNVSTLELGDSALYLCASSLANPGVDTQYFGPGTRLTVL.